A selection of T cell receptor beta chains follows, all from one sample in a study of T cells in Graves' hyperthyroidism and ophthalmopathy. TCRdb reprocessed the multiplex PCR reads via MiXCR and lists one record per CDR3 protein. The sample gives hundreds of thousands of distinct CDR3 sequences, approximately 14% of which show up once; around 7% is in the top ten. Sequenced input: blood. These receptors all come from a woman aged 18-30 years with Graves' hyperthyroidism. Each CDR3 is given with its conserved first and last residue. D genes are given only for firm matches. Not every row has a clone size; where given, it reads once, few, many or a size class.

. | TRBJ2-7 | TRBV12-3/TRBV12-4 | many | 11 | TGTGCCAGCAGACAAAAGGGCGAGCAGTACTTC | CASRQKGEQYF
. | TRBJ2-3 | TRBV6-5 | many | 15 | TGTGCCAGCAGTTATCAGATGGCAGGAGCAGATACGCAGTATTTT | CASSYQMAGADTQYF
. | TRBJ1-5 | TRBV20-1 | many | 13 | TGCAGTGCTAGAGAGTATATCGGTCAGCCCCAGCATTTT | CSAREYIGQPQHF
TRBD2 | TRBJ2-2 | TRBV12-3/TRBV12-4 | many | 18 | TGTGCCAGCAGTCCGAGGACTAGCGGGAGGGCGGGCACCGGGGAGCTGTTTTTT | CASSPRTSGRAGTGELFF
. | TRBJ2-5 | TRBV11-2 | . | 13 | TGTGCCAGCAGCTTACCAGAACAAGAGACCCAGTACTTC | CASSLPEQETQYF
TRBD2 | TRBJ2-3 | TRBV7-2 | many | 16 | TGTGCCAGCAGTAGACTAGCGGGGGGTAACACAGATACGCAGTATTTT | CASSRLAGGNTDTQYF
. | TRBJ1-4 | TRBV3-1 | many | 14 | TGTGCCAGCAGCCAGAGGGGTTCGGATGAAAAACTGTTTTTT | CASSQRGSDEKLFF
TRBD1 | TRBJ1-2 | TRBV6-1 | once | 12 | TGTGCCAGCAGGAATACAGGGGGTGGCTACACCTTC | CASRNTGGGYTF
. | TRBJ2-7 | TRBV20-1 | many | 12 | TGCAGTGCCCTGGGGGGGCGCAACGAGCAGTACTTC | CSALGGRNEQYF
TRBD1 | TRBJ2-3 | TRBV12-3/TRBV12-4 | many | 15 | TGTGCCAGCAGTTTCACAGGGGCATCGGGAGATACGCAGTATTTT | CASSFTGASGDTQYF
TRBD1 | TRBJ1-5 | TRBV6-2/TRBV6-3 | few | 17 | TGTGCCAGCAGCCCCCCACCGGGACAGGGGAGGGATCAGCCCCAGCATTTT | CASSPPPGQGRDQPQHF
. | TRBJ1-5 | TRBV20-1 | many | 13 | TGCAGTGCTCACTCAAACCCCGTGGAGCCCCAGCATTTT | CSAHSNPVEPQHF
. | TRBJ2-3 | TRBV28 | many | 15 | TGTGCCAGCAGTTTCAGGGGCGAGTTCACAGATACGCAGTATTTT | CASSFRGEFTDTQYF
TRBD2 | TRBJ2-3 | TRBV19 | . | 19 | TGTGCCAGTAGTATATGGGGGGCCCTAGCGGGAGGTTCCACAGATACGCAGTATTTT | CASSIWGALAGGSTDTQYF
. | TRBJ2-7 | TRBV28 | few | 14 | TGTGCCAGCACCCTGGACGGATACACCTACGAGCAGTACTTC | CASTLDGYTYEQYF
TRBD2 | TRBJ2-7 | TRBV9 | few | 15 | TGTGCCAGCAGCACCCGGGTAGCGGGGGGTAGGGAGCAGTACTTC | CASSTRVAGGREQYF
. | TRBJ2-5 | TRBV18 | many | 14 | TGTGCCAGCTCACCAACGGGCTGGAGTGGGGCCCAGTACTTC | CASSPTGWSGAQYF
. | TRBJ2-3 | TRBV20-1 | many | 13 | TGCAGTGCTAGAGGGGGGCCCGCAGATACGCAGTATTTT | CSARGGPADTQYF
. | TRBJ2-7 | TRBV4-1 | many | 14 | TGCGCCAGCAGCCGAGAAGCGGCGGACTACGAGCAGTACTTC | CASSREAADYEQYF
. | TRBJ1-1 | TRBV19 | many | 17 | TGTGCCAGTAGTACCGGGACACCTGATCCCATGAACACTGAAGCTTTCTTT | CASSTGTPDPMNTEAFF
TRBD2 | TRBJ2-1 | TRBV6-2/TRBV6-3 | . | 16 | TGTGCCAGCAGCCTTATAGCGGGGGGGCAGTACAATGAGCAGTTCTTC | CASSLIAGGQYNEQFF
. | TRBJ2-4 | TRBV4-1 | few | 17 | TGCGCCAGCAGCCTTGGGACTTACGGCCTAGCCAAAAACATTCAGTACTTC | CASSLGTYGLAKNIQYF
TRBD1 | TRBJ2-2 | TRBV7-9 | few | 16 | TGTGCCAGCAGCTTAACGGGACAGGGGAACACCGGGGAGCTGTTTTTT | CASSLTGQGNTGELFF
. | TRBJ2-7 | TRBV2 | many | 14 | TGTGCCAGCATGGTAGACAGGAGCGCCTACGAGCAGTACTTC | CASMVDRSAYEQYF
. | TRBJ2-3 | TRBV20-1 | many | 14 | TGCAGTGCTAGACCTGGGACGAACACAGATACGCAGTATTTT | CSARPGTNTDTQYF
TRBD2 | TRBJ2-7 | TRBV10-3 | many | 15 | TGTGCCATCAGTGAGTCTATGGCTAGCGGCTACGAGCAGTACTTC | CAISESMASGYEQYF
. | TRBJ1-2 | TRBV12-5 | . | 13 | TGTGCTAGTGGTTCTACGGGGTTGTATGGCTACACCTTC | CASGSTGLYGYTF
TRBD1 | TRBJ1-4 | TRBV28 | many | 16 | TGTGCCAGCAGTTCCTTGTCGGGACAGGCTAATGAAAAACTGTTTTTT | CASSSLSGQANEKLFF
TRBD2 | TRBJ2-3 | TRBV6-1 | many | 16 | TGTGCCAGCAGTGAAGGCCTAGCGGGGGGGAGGGATACGCAGTATTTT | CASSEGLAGGRDTQYF
. | TRBJ1-5 | TRBV6-1 | many | 15 | TGTGCCAGCAGAAACAGGTGGGACAGCAATCAGCCCCAGCATTTT | CASRNRWDSNQPQHF
TRBD1 | TRBJ1-5 | TRBV2 | many | 17 | TGTGCCAGCAGTGAAGCGCGGACAGGGGTTAGAGATCAGCCCCAGCATTTT | CASSEARTGVRDQPQHF
TRBD2 | TRBJ2-3 | TRBV6-5 | . | 17 | TGTGCCAGCAGTTACGCTAACCGCGGGGGGGCCCCCGATACGCAGTATTTT | CASSYANRGGAPDTQYF
TRBD2 | TRBJ2-5 | TRBV4-2 | many | 15 | TGTGCCAGCAGATCTAGCGGGGGGGTACGAGAGACCCAGTACTTC | CASRSSGGVRETQYF
. | TRBJ2-5 | TRBV5-1 | few | 16 | TGCGCCAGCAGCTCTGGACAATACGACCCCCAAGAGACCCAGTACTTC | CASSSGQYDPQETQYF
TRBD1 | TRBJ2-7 | TRBV6-1 | many | 15 | TGTGCCAGCAGCGCCGGGACAGGGAGCTCCTACGAGCAGTACTTC | CASSAGTGSSYEQYF
TRBD1 | TRBJ1-4 | TRBV7-8 | many | 15 | TGTGCCAGCAGCTTAGAAGCAGGGGGAGGTGAAAAACTGTTTTTT | CASSLEAGGGEKLFF
. | TRBJ1-4 | TRBV28 | few | 13 | TGTGCCAGCAGTTTAATCGGGTCCGAAAAACTGTTTTTT | CASSLIGSEKLFF
. | TRBJ1-1 | TRBV11-2 | many | 14 | TGTGCCAGCAGCTTAGCTGAGAGAGGCACTGAAGCTTTCTTT | CASSLAERGTEAFF
. | TRBJ2-7 | TRBV28 | many | 16 | TGTGCCAGCAGTCTCAACACTAGTCGGGCCTCCTACGAGCAGTACTTC | CASSLNTSRASYEQYF
TRBD1 | TRBJ2-1 | TRBV11-2 | many | 15 | TGTGCCAGCAGCCTGCCGGGACAGGGATCCAATGAGCAGTTCTTC | CASSLPGQGSNEQFF
TRBD1 | TRBJ1-1 | TRBV7-9 | many | 15 | TGTGCCAGCAGCTTAGTCCTGCAGGGGGCGGTTGGAGCTTTCTTT | CASSLVLQGAVGAFF
TRBD2 | TRBJ2-3 | TRBV2 | once | 16 | TGTGCCAGCACCGCGGGAGGGCCGGTTCTTCGGGATACGCAGTATTTT | CASTAGGPVLRDTQYF
. | TRBJ2-3 | TRBV5-6 | few | 16 | TGTGCCAGCAGCTTGGCCGGGACGAAGGGCACAGATACGCAGTATTTT | CASSLAGTKGTDTQYF
TRBD2 | TRBJ2-7 | TRBV11-1 | many | 14 | TGTGCCAGCAGCATGACTAGCGGGGGCTACGAGCAGTACTTC | CASSMTSGGYEQYF
TRBD1 | TRBJ2-7 | TRBV5-5 | many | 15 | TGTGCCAGCAGTCGACAACGGACAGGGGGACACGAGCAGTACTTC | CASSRQRTGGHEQYF
TRBD1 | TRBJ1-2 | TRBV2 | . | 16 | TGTGCCAGCAGCAGCATGAGGGACAGGGGGTCTTTTGGCTACGCCTTC | CASSSMRDRGSFGYAF
. | TRBJ2-7 | TRBV10-3 | . | 13 | TGTGCCTCTTCGGTCGGGGCCCCCTACGAGCAGTACTTC | CASSVGAPYEQYF
. | TRBJ2-5 | TRBV5-8 | many | 14 | TGTGCCAGCAGCTTGTTTTCCGTACAAGAGACCCAGTACTTC | CASSLFSVQETQYF
TRBD1 | TRBJ2-1 | TRBV20-1 | few | 16 | TGCAGTGCTAGAGACCGGGACAGGGGGTATGACAATGAGCAGTTCTTC | CSARDRDRGYDNEQFF
TRBD1 | TRBJ2-3 | TRBV29-1 | many | 15 | TGCAGCGGACAACAGGGGAGCGAGTGGACAGATACGCAGTATTTT | CSGQQGSEWTDTQYF